The text below deals with one TCR beta chain. Its antigen is unidentified. Alongside a J-beta primer mix, a sample-barcoded 5' primer served in a second PCR lasting roughly 7 to 12 cycles. Via MiXCR, TCRdb re-called the 5' RACE reads, giving one row per CDR3 protein. The data contain over 1,200,000 distinct CDR3 sequences, approximately 59% of them singletons. This sample was included in a study of blood T cells in healthy people across ages. The study's findings and limits: The fall in TCR beta diversity per million T cells was roughly linear with age. CMV status of donors was not determined, possibly confounding expanded clonotype changes.

The sample consisted of blood. The source is a man aged 18 to 30 in good health.

CDR3 in amino acids: CASSFNSGNNEQFF. For the CDR3, the DNA is TGTGCCAGCAGTTTCAATAGCGGGAACAATGAGCAGTTCTTC. The gene calls are TRBV7-9 and TRBJ2-1; 8 bases line up with TRBD2. Losses at the gene ends were 6 bases for V and 5 bases for J; bases not matched to a gene: 6. The V gene's germline CDR1 is SEHNR and CDR2 FQNEAQ (reference sequence). CDR3 length: 14 amino acids. The variable domain in full, with the rest retrieved from reference TRBV7-9 and TRBJ2-1, is DTGVSQNPRHKITKRGQNVTFRCDPISEHNRLYWYRQTLGQGPEFLTYFQNEAQLEKSRLLSDRFSAERPKGSFSTLEIQRTEQGDSAMYLCASSFNSGNNEQFFGPGTRLTVL.